This is a list of T cell receptor beta chains from one sample in a study of blood T cell repertoires in COVID-19. TCRdb's copy holds only in-frame clones and misses some; the assay was immunoSEQ multiplex PCR. Among roughly 250,000 clones listed, 80% to 90% were seen once. Source material: PBMCs or T cells enriched from blood (not recorded which). The receptors come from a woman in her late teens or twenties who had recovered from COVID-19. CDR3s include the opening cysteine and the closing phenylalanine or tryptophan. The D gene is left open where the match is weak. Rows may omit the clone size; those that give it use once, few, many or a size class.

V,J,size,D,CDR3,DNA
TRBV18,TRBJ2-2,.,TRBD1,CASSPRGTENTGELFF,TGTGCCAGCTCACCACGGGGGACAGAGAACACCGGGGAGCTGTTTTTT
TRBV2,TRBJ1-1,.,TRBD1,CASRGGQSVPEAFF,TGTGCCAGCAGGGGGGGACAGTCAGTGCCTGAAGCTTTCTTT
TRBV9,TRBJ2-5,once,TRBD1,CASSGRTGGFQETQYF,TGTGCCAGCAGCGGACGGACAGGGGGCTTTCAAGAGACCCAGTACTTC
TRBV10-3,TRBJ1-1,few,TRBD1,CAINDDRDEAFF,TGTGCCATAAATGATGACAGGGACGAAGCTTTCTTT
TRBV28,TRBJ1-3,.,TRBD1,CASSRQGVAGNTIYF,TGTGCCAGCAGTCGTCAGGGGGTGGCTGGAAACACCATATATTTT
TRBV5-1,TRBJ1-1,.,TRBD1,CASRLQGGTEAFF,TGCGCCAGCAGGCTACAGGGGGGGACTGAAGCTTTCTTT
TRBV5-1,TRBJ2-5,.,TRBD2,CASSFGLAAITQETQYF,TGCGCCAGCAGCTTCGGGCTAGCGGCGATTACCCAAGAGACCCAGTACTTC
TRBV9,TRBJ1-5,.,.,CASSPDSLSNQPQHF,TGTGCCAGCAGCCCCGACAGCCTTAGCAATCAGCCCCAGCATTTT
TRBV19,TRBJ1-2,.,TRBD1,CASTLTGTATPNYGYTF,TGTGCCAGCACTCTAACCGGGACAGCCACACCTAACTATGGCTACACCTTC
TRBV28,TRBJ1-5,.,.,CASSFFGGNQPQHF,TGTGCCAGCAGTTTCTTCGGGGGCAATCAGCCCCAGCATTTT
TRBV29-1,TRBJ1-2,once,TRBD1,CSVPETGGYTF,TGCAGCGTTCCCGAGACAGGGGGCTACACCTTC
TRBV6-6,TRBJ2-7,.,TRBD1,CASRTGTGPLEQYF,TGTGCCAGCAGAACCGGGACAGGGCCTCTCGAGCAGTACTTC
TRBV6-5,TRBJ2-7,.,.,CAIVRAGDSYEQYF,TGTGCCATAGTCAGGGCAGGGGACTCCTACGAGCAGTACTTC
TRBV4-1,TRBJ1-1,once,.,CASSHPRGVDTEAFF,TGCGCCAGCAGCCACCCTCGCGGGGTAGACACTGAAGCTTTCTTT
TRBV2,TRBJ1-2,.,.,CASSEATWYGYTF,TGTGCCAGCAGTGAAGCTACATGGTATGGCTACACCTTC
TRBV3-1/TRBV3-2,TRBJ1-2,.,.,CASSQGAGSYGYTF,TGTGCCAGCAGCCAAGGTGCAGGATCTTATGGCTACACCTTC
TRBV5-4,TRBJ2-7,.,TRBD2,CASSTGTSGGSGEQYF,TGTGCCAGCAGCACGGGGACTAGCGGGGGGTCTGGGGAGCAGTACTTC
TRBV10-3,TRBJ1-5,.,.,CAISESWGRTQPQHF,TGTGCCATCAGTGAGTCGTGGGGGCGCACTCAGCCCCAGCATTTT
TRBV2,TRBJ1-4,.,TRBD1,CASSKQGAGEKLFF,TGTGCCAGCAGTAAACAGGGGGCAGGTGAAAAACTGTTTTTT
TRBV30,TRBJ1-2,.,TRBD1,CAWSGTGGGYGYTF,TGTGCCTGGAGTGGGACAGGGGGCGGCTATGGCTACACCTTC
TRBV11-2,TRBJ2-5,.,TRBD2,CASSIGTSQTQYF,TGTGCCAGCAGCATCGGGACTAGCCAGACCCAGTACTTC
TRBV3-1/TRBV3-2,TRBJ2-5,.,.,CASSQGPETQYF,TGTGCCAGCAGCCAGGGCCCAGAGACCCAGTACTTC
TRBV15,TRBJ2-7,.,.,CATSRGGRYYEQYF,TGTGCCACCAGCAGAGGAGGGAGATACTACGAGCAGTACTTC
TRBV20-1,TRBJ1-5,.,.,CSASLIPGTGQPQHF,TGCAGTGCTAGTCTAATACCGGGAACGGGACAGCCCCAGCATTTT
TRBV5-1,TRBJ2-1,.,.,CASSVGSGDFYNEQFF,TGCGCCAGCAGCGTTGGGTCGGGTGACTTCTACAATGAGCAGTTCTTC
TRBV19,TRBJ2-7,.,.,CASSITRGVSEQYF,TGTGCCAGTAGTATAACCAGGGGAGTAAGCGAGCAGTACTTC
TRBV5-1,TRBJ1-2,.,.,CASSLVETGRSVGYTF,TGCGCCAGCAGCTTGGTAGAAACAGGGCGATCCGTTGGCTACACCTTC
TRBV10-2,TRBJ2-5,.,.,CASTGPQGETQYF,TGCGCCAGCACAGGGCCTCAGGGGGAGACCCAGTACTTC